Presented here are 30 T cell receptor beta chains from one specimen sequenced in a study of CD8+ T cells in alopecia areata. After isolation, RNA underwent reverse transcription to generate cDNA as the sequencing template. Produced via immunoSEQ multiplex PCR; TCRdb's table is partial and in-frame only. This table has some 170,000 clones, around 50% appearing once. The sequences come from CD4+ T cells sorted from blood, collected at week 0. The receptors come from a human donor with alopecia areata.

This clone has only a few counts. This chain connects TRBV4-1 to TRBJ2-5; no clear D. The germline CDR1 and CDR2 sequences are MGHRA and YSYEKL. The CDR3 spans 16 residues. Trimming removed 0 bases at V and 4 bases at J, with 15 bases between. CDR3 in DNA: TGCGCCAGCAGCCAAGATCTGGCGGCGAGTGGAGAGACCCAGTACTTC. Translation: CASSQDLAASGETQYF.

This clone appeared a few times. The CDR3 sequence is CASSFEGNGYTF. The CDR3 DNA reads TGTGCCAGCAGTTTTGAGGGGAATGGCTACACCTTC. V and J are TRBV27 and TRBJ1-2, with D perhaps matching TRBD1 (5 bases). Per the germline V gene, CDR1 is MNHEY and CDR2 is SMNVEV (reference sequence). The CDR3 length is 12 residues. Between the trimmed V and J ends, which lost 3 bases and 6 bases, there was a span of 8 bases.

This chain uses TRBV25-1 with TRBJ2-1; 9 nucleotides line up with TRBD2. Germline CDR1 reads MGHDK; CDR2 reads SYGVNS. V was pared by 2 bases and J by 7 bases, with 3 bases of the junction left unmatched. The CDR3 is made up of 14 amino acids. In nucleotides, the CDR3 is TGTGCCAGCAGTGAACGGGCGGGGGGGAATGAGCAGTTCTTC. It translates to CASSERAGGNEQFF.

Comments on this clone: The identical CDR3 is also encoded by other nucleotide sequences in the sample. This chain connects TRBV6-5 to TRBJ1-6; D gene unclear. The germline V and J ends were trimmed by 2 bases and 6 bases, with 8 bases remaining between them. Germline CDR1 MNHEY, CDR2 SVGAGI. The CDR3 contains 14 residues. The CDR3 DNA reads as TGTGCCAGCAGTTACGGACTGGGTAATTCACCCCTCCACTTT. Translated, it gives CASSYGLGNSPLHF.

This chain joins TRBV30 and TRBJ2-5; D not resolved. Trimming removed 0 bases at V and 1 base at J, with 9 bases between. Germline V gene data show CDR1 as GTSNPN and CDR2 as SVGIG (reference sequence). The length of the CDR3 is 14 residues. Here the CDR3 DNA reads TGTGCCTGGAGTGTACGTCAGCTCCAAGAGACCCAGTACTTC. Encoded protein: CAWSVRQLQETQYF.

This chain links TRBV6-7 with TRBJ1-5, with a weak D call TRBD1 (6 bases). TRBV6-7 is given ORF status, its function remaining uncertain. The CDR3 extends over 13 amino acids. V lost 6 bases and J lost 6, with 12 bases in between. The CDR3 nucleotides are TGTGCCAGCAGCCCGCAGGGGTCTCAGCCCCAGCATTTT. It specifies CASSPQGSQPQHF.

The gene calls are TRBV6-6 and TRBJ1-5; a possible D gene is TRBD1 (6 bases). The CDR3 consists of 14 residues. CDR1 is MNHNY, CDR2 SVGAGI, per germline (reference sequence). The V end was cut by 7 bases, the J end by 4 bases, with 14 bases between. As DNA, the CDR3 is TGTGCCAGCAATTCAGGGGATGGGAATCAGCCCCAGCATTTT. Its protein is CASNSGDGNQPQHF.

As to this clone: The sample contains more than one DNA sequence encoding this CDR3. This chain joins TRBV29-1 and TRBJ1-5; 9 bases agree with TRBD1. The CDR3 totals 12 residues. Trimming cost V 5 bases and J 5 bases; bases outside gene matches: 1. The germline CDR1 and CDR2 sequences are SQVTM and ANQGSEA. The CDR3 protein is CSVRTGDQPQHF. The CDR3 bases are TGCAGCGTTAGGACAGGGGATCAGCCCCAGCATTTT. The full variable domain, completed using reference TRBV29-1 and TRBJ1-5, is SAVISQKPSRDICQRGTSLTIQCQVDSQVTMMFWYRQQPGQSLTLIATANQGSEATYESGFVIDKFPISRPNLTFSTLTVSNMSPEDSSIYLCSVRTGDQPQHFGDGTRLSIL.

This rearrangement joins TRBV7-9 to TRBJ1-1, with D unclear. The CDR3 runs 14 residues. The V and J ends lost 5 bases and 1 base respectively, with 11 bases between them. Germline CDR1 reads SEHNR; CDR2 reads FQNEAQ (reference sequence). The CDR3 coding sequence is TGTGCCAGCAGCCCCCCGTTTGGGAACACTGAAGCTTTCTTT. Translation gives CASSPPFGNTEAFF.

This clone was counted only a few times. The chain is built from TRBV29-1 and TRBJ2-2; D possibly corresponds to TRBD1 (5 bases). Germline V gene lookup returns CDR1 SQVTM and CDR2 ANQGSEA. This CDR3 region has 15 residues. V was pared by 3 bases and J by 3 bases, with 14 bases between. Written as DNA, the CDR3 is TGCAGCGTTGAGAATACAGGTTCGCACACCGGGGAGCTGTTTTTT. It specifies CSVENTGSHTGELFF.

The CDR3 sequence is CASGLGTGASDSPLHF. CDR3 DNA: TGTGCTAGTGGTTTGGGCACAGGGGCCTCTGATTCACCCCTCCACTTT. V is TRBV12-5 and J is TRBJ1-6; the match to TRBD1 covers 7 bases. Germline V CDR1 and CDR2: LGHNT, FRNRAP. This CDR3 contains 16 residues. V lost 1 base, J lost 8 bases, and 8 bases stayed unmatched.

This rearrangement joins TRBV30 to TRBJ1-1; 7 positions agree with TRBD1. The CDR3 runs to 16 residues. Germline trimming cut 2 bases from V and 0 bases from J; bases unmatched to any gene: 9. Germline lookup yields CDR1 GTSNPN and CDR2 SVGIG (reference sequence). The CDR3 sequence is CAWSIWRGLLNTEAFF. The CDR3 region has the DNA TGTGCCTGGAGTATTTGGAGGGGGCTTCTGAACACTGAAGCTTTCTTT.

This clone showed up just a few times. The CDR3 bases are TGTGCCAGCAGTGAGACGATTGGCCAGTACTTC. Protein sequence: CASSETIGQYF. The V call is TRBV25-1, the J call TRBJ2-5; D call uncertain. Germline V CDR1 and CDR2: MGHDK, SYGVNS. This CDR3 is 11 amino acids long. V lost 3 bases and J lost 10, with 9 bases in between.

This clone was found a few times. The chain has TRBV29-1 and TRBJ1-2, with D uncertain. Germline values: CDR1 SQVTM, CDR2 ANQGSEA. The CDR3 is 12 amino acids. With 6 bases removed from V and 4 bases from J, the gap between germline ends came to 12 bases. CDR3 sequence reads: CSVSTSTYGYTF. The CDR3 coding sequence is TGCAGCGTCTCGACCAGTACCTATGGCTACACCTTC.

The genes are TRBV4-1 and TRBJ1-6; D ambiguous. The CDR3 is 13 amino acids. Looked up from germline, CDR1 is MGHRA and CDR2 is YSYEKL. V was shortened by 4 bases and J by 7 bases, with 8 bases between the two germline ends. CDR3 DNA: TGCGCCAGCAGCCGACAAGGGAATTCACCCCTCCACTTT. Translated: CASSRQGNSPLHF.

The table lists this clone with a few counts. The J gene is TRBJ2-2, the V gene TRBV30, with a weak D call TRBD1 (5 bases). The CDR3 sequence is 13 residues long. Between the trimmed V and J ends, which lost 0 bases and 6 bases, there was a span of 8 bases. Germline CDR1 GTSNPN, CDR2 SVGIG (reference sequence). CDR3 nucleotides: TGTGCCTGGAGTGTACCAGGGCCCGGGGAGCTGTTTTTT. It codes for CAWSVPGPGELFF.

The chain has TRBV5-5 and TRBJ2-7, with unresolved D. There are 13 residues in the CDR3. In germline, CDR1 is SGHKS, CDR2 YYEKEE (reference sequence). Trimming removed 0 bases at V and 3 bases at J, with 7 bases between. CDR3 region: CASSLVSLYEQYF. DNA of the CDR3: TGTGCCAGCAGCTTGGTGTCGCTCTACGAGCAGTACTTC.

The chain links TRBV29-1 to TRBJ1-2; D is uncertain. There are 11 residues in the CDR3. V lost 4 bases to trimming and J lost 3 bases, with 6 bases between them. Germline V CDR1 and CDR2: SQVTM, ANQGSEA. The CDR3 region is CSVVGYYGYTF. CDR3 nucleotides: TGCAGCGTTGTCGGGTACTATGGCTACACCTTC.

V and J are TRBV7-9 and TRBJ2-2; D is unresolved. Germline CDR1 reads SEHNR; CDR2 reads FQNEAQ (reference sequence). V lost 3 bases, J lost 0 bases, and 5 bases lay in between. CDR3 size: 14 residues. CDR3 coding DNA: TGTGCCAGCAGCTTCAGCACGAACACCGGGGAGCTGTTTTTT. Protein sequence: CASSFSTNTGELFF.

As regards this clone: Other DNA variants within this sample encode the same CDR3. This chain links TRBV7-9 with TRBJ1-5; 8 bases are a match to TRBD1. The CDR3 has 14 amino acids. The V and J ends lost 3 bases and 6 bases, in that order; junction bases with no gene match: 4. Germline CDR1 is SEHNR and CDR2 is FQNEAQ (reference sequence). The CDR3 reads CASSFGQGGQPQHF. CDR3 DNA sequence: TGTGCCAGCAGCTTTGGACAGGGCGGTCAGCCCCAGCATTTT.

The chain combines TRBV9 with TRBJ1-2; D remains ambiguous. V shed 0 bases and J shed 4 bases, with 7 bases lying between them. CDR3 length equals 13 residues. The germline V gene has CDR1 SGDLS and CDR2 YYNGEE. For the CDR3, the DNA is TGTGCCAGCAGCGTAGCCGGTGCCTATGGCTACACCTTC. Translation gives CASSVAGAYGYTF.

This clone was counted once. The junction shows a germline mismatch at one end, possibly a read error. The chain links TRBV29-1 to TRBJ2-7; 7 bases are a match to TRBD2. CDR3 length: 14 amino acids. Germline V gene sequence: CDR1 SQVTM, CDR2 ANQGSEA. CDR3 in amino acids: CSVKETSVYHEQYF. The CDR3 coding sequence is TGCAGCGTTAAAGAAACTAGCGTTTACCACGAGCAGTACTTC.

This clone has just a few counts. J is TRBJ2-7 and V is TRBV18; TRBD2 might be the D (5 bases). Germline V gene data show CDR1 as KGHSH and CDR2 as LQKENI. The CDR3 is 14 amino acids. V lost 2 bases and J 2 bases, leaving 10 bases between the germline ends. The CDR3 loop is CASSPGGSTYEQYF. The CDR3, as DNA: TGTGCCAGCTCACCAGGCGGGTCTACCTACGAGCAGTACTTC.

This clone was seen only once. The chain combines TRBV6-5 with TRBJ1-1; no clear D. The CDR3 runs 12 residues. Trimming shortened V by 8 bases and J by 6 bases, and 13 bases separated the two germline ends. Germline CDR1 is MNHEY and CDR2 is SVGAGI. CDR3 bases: TGTGCCAGCCTATACCAGAGAGCTGAAGCTTTCTTT. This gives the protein CASLYQRAEAFF.

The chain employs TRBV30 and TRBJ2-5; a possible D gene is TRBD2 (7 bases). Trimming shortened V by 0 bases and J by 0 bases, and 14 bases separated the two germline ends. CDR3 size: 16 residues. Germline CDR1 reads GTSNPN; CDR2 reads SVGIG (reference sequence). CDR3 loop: CAWSVLGGRYQETQYF. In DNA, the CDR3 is TGTGCCTGGAGTGTACTGGGGGGGCGGTACCAAGAGACCCAGTACTTC.

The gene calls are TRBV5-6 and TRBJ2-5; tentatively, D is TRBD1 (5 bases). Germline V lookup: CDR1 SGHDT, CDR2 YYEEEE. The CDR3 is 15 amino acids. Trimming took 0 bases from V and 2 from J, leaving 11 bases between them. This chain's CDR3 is CASSLGQTFQETQYF. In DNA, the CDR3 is TGTGCCAGCAGCTTGGGACAGACTTTTCAAGAGACCCAGTACTTC.

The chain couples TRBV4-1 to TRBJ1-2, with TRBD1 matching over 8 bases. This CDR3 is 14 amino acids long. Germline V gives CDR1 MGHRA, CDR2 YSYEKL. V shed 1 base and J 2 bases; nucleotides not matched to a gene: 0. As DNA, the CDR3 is TGCGCCAGCAGCCAAGGGACAGGGAACTATGGCTACACCTTC. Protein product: CASSQGTGNYGYTF.

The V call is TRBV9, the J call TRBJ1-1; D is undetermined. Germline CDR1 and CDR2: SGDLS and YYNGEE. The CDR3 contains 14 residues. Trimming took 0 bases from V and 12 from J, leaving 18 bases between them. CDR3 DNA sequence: TGTGCCAGCAGCGTAGACGGCCCAGCCCGAACGACTTTCTTT. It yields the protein CASSVDGPARTTFF. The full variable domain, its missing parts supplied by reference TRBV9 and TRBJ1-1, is DSGVTQTPKHLITATGQRVTLRCSPRSGDLSVYWYQQSLDQGLQFLIQYYNGEERAKGNILERFSAQQFPDLHSELNLSSLELGDSALYFCASSVDGPARTTFFGQGTRLTVV.

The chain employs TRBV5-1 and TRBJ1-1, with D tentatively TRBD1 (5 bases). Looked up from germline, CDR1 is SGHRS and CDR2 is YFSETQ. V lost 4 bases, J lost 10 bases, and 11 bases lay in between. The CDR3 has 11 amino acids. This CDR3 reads CASSPDMGAFF. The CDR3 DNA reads TGCGCCAGCAGCCCGGACATGGGAGCTTTCTTT.

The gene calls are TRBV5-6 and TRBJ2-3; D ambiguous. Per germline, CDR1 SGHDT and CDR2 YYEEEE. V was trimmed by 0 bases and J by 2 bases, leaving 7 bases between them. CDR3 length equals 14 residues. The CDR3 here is CASSLGAHTDTQYF. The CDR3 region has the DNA TGTGCCAGCAGCTTGGGGGCGCACACAGATACGCAGTATTTT.